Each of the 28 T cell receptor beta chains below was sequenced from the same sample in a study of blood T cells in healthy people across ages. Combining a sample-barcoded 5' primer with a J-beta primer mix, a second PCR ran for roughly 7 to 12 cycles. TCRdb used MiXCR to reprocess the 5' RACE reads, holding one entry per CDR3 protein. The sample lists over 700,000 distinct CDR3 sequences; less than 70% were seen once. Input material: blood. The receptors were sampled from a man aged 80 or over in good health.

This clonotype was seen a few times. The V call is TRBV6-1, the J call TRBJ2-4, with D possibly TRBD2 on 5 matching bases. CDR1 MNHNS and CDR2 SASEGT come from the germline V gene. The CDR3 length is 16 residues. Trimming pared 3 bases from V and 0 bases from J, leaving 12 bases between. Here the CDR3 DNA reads TGTGCCAGCAGTGATGCTAGCTTGGTAGCCAAAAACATTCAGTACTTC. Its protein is CASSDASLVAKNIQYF.

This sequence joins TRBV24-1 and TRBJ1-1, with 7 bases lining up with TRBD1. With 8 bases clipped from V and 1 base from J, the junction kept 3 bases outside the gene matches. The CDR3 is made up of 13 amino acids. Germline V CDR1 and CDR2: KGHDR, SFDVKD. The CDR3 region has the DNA TGTGCCACCAAATCAGGGGGGAACACTGAAGCTTTCTTT. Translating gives CATKSGGNTEAFF.

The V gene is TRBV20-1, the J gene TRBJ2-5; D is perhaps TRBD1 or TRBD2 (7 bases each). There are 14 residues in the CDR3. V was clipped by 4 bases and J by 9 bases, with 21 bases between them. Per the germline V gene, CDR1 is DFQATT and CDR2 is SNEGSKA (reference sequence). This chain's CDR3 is CSATRGGAGGAQYF. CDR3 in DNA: TGCAGTGCTACGCGAGGGGGTGCAGGGGGGGCCCAGTACTTC.

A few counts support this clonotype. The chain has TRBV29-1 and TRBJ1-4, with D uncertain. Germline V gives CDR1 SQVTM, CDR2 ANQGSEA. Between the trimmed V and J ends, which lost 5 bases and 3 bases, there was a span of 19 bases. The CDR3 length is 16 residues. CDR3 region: CSVLKRYRAANEKLFF. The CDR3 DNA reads TGCAGCGTTCTTAAGAGATATCGGGCGGCTAATGAAAAACTGTTTTTT.

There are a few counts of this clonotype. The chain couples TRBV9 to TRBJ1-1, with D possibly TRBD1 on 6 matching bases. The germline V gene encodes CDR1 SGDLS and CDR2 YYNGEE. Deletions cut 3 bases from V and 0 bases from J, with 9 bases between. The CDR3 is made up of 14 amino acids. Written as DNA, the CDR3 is TGTGCCAGCAGCGAGACAGGCATGAACACTGAAGCTTTCTTT. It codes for CASSETGMNTEAFF. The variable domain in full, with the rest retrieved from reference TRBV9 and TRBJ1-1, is DSGVTQTPKHLITATGQRVTLRCSPRSGDLSVYWYQQSLDQGLQFLIQYYNGEERAKGNILERFSAQQFPDLHSELNLSSLELGDSALYFCASSETGMNTEAFFGQGTRLTVV.

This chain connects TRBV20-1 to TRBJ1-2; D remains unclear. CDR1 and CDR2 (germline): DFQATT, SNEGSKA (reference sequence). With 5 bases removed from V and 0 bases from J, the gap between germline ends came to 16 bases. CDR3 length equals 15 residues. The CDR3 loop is CSAPTSVTANYGYTF. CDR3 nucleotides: TGCAGTGCTCCGACATCGGTGACGGCTAACTATGGCTACACCTTC.

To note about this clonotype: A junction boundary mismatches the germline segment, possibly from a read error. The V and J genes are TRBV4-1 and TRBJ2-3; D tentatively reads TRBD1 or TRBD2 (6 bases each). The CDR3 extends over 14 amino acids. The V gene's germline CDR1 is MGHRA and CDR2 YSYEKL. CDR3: CASSPGGTTDAQYF. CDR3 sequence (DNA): TGCGCCAGCAGCCCCGGCGGGACAACAGATGCGCAGTATTTT.

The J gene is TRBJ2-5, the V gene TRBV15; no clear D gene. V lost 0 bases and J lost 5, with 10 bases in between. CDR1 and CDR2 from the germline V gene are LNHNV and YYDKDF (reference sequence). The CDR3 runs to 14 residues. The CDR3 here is CATSRDGRVETQYF. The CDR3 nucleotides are TGTGCCACCAGCAGAGATGGCCGTGTGGAGACCCAGTACTTC.

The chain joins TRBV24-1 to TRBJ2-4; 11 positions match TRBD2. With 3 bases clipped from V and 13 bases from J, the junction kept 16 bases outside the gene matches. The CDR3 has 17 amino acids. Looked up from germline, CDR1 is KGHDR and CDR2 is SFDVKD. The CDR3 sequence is CATSDPVAGGPYNEQYF. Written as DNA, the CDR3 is TGTGCCACCAGTGATCCTGTAGCGGGAGGGCCTTACAATGAGCAGTACTTC.

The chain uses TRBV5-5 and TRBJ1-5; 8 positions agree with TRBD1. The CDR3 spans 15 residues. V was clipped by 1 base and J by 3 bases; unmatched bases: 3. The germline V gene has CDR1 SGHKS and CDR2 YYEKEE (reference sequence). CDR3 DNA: TGTGCCAGCAGCTTGTACCAGGGGGCCAATCAGCCCCAGCATTTT. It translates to CASSLYQGANQPQHF. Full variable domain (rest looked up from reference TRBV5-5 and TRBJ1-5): DAGVTQSPTHLIKTRGQQVTLRCSPISGHKSVSWYQQVLGQGPQFIFQYYEKEERGRGNFPDRFSARQFPNYSSELNVNALLLGDSALYLCASSLYQGANQPQHFGDGTRLSIL.

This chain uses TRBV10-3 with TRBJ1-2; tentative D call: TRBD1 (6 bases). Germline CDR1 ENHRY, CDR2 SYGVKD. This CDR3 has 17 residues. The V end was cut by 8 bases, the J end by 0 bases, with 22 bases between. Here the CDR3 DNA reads TGTGCCATCGAGGGGCCCCAAAAGGGGGGAGCTAACTATGGCTACACCTTC. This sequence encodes CAIEGPQKGGANYGYTF.

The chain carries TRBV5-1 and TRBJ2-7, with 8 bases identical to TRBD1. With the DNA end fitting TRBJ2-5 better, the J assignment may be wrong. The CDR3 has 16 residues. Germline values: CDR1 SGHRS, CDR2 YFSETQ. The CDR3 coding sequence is TGCGCCAGCAGCCCCGGATCAACAGGGGGTAAAGAGACCCAGTACTTC. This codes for CASSPGSTGGKETQYF.

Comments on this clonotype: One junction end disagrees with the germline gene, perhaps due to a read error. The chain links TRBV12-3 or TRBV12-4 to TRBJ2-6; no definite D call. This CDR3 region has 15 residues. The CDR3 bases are TGTGCCAGCAGTTACGGTAGCTCTGGGGTCAACGTCCTGACTTTC. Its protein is CASSYGSSGVNVLTF.

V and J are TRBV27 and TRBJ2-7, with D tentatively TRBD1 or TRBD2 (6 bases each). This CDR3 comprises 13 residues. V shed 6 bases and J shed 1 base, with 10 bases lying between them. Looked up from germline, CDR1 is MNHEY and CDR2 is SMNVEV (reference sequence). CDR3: CASRRGDSYEQYF. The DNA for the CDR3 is TGTGCCAGCAGAAGGGGGGATTCCTACGAGCAGTACTTC.

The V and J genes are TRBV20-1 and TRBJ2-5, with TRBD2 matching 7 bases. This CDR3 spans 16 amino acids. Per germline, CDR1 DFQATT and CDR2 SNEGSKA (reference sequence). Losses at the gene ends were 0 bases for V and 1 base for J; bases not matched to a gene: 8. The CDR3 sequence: CSARDLGGSLQETQYF. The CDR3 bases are TGCAGTGCTAGAGATCTGGGAGGGAGTCTCCAAGAGACCCAGTACTTC.

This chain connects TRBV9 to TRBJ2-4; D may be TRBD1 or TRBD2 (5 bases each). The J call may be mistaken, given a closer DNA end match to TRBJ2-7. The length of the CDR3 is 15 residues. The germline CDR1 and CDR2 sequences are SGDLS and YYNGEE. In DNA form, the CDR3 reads TGTGCCAGCAGCGTAGGGGTGGGACCATCCTACGAGCAGTACTTC. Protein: CASSVGVGPSYEQYF.

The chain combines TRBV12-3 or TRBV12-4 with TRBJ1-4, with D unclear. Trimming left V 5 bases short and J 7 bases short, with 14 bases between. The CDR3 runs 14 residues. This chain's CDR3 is CASSLAVVGEKLFF. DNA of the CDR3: TGTGCCAGCAGTCTTGCGGTGGTTGGTGAAAAACTGTTTTTT.

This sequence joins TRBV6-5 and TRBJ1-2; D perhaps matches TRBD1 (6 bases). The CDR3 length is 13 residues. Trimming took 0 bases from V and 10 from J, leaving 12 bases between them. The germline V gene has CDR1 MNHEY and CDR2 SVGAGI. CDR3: CASSYSTRGHYTF. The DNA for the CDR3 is TGTGCCAGCAGTTACTCGACGCGGGGGCACTACACCTTC.

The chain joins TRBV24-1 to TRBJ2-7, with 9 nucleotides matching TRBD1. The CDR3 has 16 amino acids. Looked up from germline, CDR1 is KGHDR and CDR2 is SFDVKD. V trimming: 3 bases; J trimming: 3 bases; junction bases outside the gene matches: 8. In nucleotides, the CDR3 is TGTGCCACCAGTGATCAAGCCGGGACAGGGATCTACGAGCAGTACTTC. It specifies CATSDQAGTGIYEQYF.

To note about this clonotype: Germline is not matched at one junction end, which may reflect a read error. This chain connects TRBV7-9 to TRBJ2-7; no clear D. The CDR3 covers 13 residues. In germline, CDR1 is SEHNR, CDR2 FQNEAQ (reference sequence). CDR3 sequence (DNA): TGTGCCAGCAGCTTACCGGGTACCTACGGGCAGTACTTC. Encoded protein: CASSLPGTYGQYF. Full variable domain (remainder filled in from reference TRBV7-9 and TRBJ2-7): DTGVSQNPRHKITKRGQNVTFRCDPISEHNRLYWYRQTLGQGPEFLTYFQNEAQLEKSRLLSDRFSAERPKGSFSTLEIQRTEQGDSAMYLCASSLPGTYGQYFGPGTRLTVT.

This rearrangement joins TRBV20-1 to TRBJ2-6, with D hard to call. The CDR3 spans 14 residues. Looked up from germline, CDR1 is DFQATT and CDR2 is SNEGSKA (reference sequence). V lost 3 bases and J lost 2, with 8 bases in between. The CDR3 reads CSARELPGANVLTF. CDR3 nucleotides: TGCAGTGCTAGGGAACTTCCTGGGGCCAACGTCCTGACTTTC.

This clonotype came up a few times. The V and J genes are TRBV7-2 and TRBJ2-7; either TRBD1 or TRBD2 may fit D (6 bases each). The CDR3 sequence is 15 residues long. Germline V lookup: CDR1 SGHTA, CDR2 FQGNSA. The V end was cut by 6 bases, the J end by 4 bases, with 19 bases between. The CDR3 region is CASRSRGGGGYEQYF. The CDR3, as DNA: TGTGCCAGCAGATCCCGAGGGGGTGGAGGGTACGAGCAGTACTTC.

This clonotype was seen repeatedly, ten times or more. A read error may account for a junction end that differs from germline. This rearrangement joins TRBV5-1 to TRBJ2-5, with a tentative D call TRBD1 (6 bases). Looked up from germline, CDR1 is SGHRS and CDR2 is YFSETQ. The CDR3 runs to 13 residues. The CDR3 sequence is CASSLQGQETQYF. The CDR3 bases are TGTGCCAGCAGTTTGCAGGGGCAGGAGACCCAGTACTTC.

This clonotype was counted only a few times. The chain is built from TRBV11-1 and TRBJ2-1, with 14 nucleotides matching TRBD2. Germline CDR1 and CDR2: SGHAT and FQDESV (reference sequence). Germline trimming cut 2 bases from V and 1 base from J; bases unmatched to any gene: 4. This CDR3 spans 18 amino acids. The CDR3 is CASSLRLAGGGSYNEQFF. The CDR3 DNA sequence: TGTGCCAGCAGCTTAAGACTAGCGGGAGGGGGATCCTACAATGAGCAGTTCTTC.

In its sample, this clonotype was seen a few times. CDR3 sequence: CSAIRTGGNEQFF. CDR3 nucleotides: TGCAGTGCTATCCGGACAGGGGGCAATGAGCAGTTCTTC. This rearrangement joins TRBV20-1 to TRBJ2-1, with TRBD1 matching 10 bases. Germline CDR1 DFQATT, CDR2 SNEGSKA (reference sequence). The CDR3 sequence is 13 residues long. Losses at the gene ends were 4 bases for V and 6 bases for J; bases not matched to a gene: 3.

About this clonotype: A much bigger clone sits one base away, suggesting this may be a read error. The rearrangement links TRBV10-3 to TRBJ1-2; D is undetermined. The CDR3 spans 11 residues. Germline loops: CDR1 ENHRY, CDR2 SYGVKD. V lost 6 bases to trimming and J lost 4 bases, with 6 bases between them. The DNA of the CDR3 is TGTGCCATCAGCCCCGGCTATGGCTACACCTTC. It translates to CAISPGYGYTF.

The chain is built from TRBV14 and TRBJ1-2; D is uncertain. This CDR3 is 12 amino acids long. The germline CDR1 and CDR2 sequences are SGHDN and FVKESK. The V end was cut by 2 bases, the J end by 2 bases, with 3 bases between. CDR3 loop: CASSQNNYGYTF. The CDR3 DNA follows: TGTGCCAGCAGCCAAAACAACTATGGCTACACCTTC.

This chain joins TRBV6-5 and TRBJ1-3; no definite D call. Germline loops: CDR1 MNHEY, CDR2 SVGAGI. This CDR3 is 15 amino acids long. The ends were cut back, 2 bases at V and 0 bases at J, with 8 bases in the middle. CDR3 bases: TGTGCCAGCAGTTACGGCGGCGGCTCTGGAAACACCATATATTTT. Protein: CASSYGGGSGNTIYF.